The 31 T cell receptor beta chains below all came from one sample that was sequenced in a study of T cell repertoires in cytomegalovirus infection (dated 2019 in TCRdb). The antigens for these receptors are not known. The sequencing machine was an Illumina HiSeq 1500. TCRdb itself trimmed the public reads at Q25 with fastp, ran MiXCR and retained productive beta chains. When rows share a CDR3 protein, they turn into one entry using the most common DNA and genes. This sample is represented by hundreds of thousands of distinct CDR3 sequences; 33% of them were singletons. The top ten hold 15% to 20% of the sample. The label giving this sample's treatment or condition can be read as: in vitro stimulation with specific CMV peptide epitopes to enrich CMV-specific T cells. Here the sequenced sample was cultured PBMCs, taken from culture after CMV antigen stimulation. These receptor sequences come from a human donor in good health (CMV status not recorded). Some clones in this sample may be carry-over from other donors' samples.

This clonotype occurred many times. This chain uses TRBV11-1 with TRBJ2-2; D gene uncertain. V was trimmed by 5 bases and J by 0 bases, leaving 7 bases between them. The CDR3 runs 14 residues. The germline V gene encodes CDR1 SGHAT and CDR2 FQDESV (reference sequence). The DNA for the CDR3 is TGTGCCAGCAGCCTCGACTCGAACACCGGGGAGCTGTTTTTT. Amino acids: CASSLDSNTGELFF.

The genes are TRBV6-8 and TRBJ1-1, with a tentative D call TRBD1 (6 bases). Trimming shortened V by 2 bases and J by 1 base, and 11 bases separated the two germline ends. The CDR3 spans 15 residues. Germline V gives CDR1 MNHGY, CDR2 SAAAGT. DNA of the CDR3: TGTGCCAGCAGTTACGAGGCAGGGGCGAACACTGAAGCTTTCTTT. Translating it yields CASSYEAGANTEAFF.

This rearrangement joins TRBV6-2 or TRBV6-3 to TRBJ2-1; 10 bases agree with TRBD2. The CDR3 sequence is 16 residues long. Germline assignment: CDR1 MNHEY and CDR2 SVGEGT. V dropped 5 bases and J dropped 6; count of bases not matched to a gene: 10. In DNA form, the CDR3 reads TGTGCCAGCAGTCCGGAAACCGGGACTAGCGTCAATGAGCAGTTCTTC. Protein product: CASSPETGTSVNEQFF.

This sequence joins TRBV7-8 and TRBJ2-5, with a possible D match to TRBD2 (7 bases). The germline V and J ends were trimmed by 5 bases and 0 bases, with 19 bases remaining between them. The CDR3 covers 17 residues. CDR1 is SGHVS and CDR2 is FQNEAQ in the germline V gene. CDR3 region: CASSRSGAGEYQETQYF. CDR3 nucleotides: TGTGCCAGCAGCCGATCGGGGGCGGGGGAGTACCAAGAGACCCAGTACTTC.

V usage is TRBV6-1 and J usage is TRBJ2-7, with unresolved D. Germline CDR1 reads MNHNS; CDR2 reads SASEGT. The CDR3 covers 12 residues. The germline V and J ends were trimmed by 5 bases and 2 bases, with 7 bases remaining between them. Here the CDR3 reads CASSQETYEQYF. For the CDR3, the DNA is TGTGCCAGCAGTCAAGAAACCTACGAGCAGTACTTC.

This clonotype has more than one count but fewer than ten. The rearrangement uses TRBV6-1 and TRBJ1-6, with D perhaps TRBD1 (5 bases). Trimming left V 6 bases short and J 4 bases short, with 13 bases between. Per germline, CDR1 MNHNS and CDR2 SASEGT. There are 15 residues in the CDR3. CDR3 coding DNA: TGTGCCAGCAGACGCGGGACGGTGTATAATTCACCCCTCCACTTT. This codes for CASRRGTVYNSPLHF.

The chain uses TRBV11-2 and TRBJ1-4; weak D call: TRBD1 (6 bases). V dropped 4 bases and J dropped 1 base, with 16 bases sitting between them. This CDR3 region has 17 residues. CDR1 is SGHAT, CDR2 FQNNGV, per germline. The CDR3 DNA sequence: TGTGCCAGCAGCTACGAGGGTTTACAGGGAACTAATGAAAAACTGTTTTTT. This codes for CASSYEGLQGTNEKLFF. Looking up the rest from reference TRBV11-2 and TRBJ1-4 gives the full variable domain: EAGVAQSPRYKIIEKRQSVAFWCNPISGHATLYWYQQILGQGPKLLIQFQNNGVVDDSQLPKDRFSAERLKGVDSTLKIQPAKLEDSAVYLCASSYEGLQGTNEKLFFGSGTQLSVL.

A few counts support this clonotype. This chain uses TRBV5-4 with TRBJ2-3, with 15 bases fitting TRBD2. Trimming cost V 0 bases and J 6 bases; bases outside gene matches: 5. Germline CDR1 and CDR2: SGHNT and YYREEE (reference sequence). There are 17 residues in the CDR3. The CDR3 sequence is CASSLGGGTSGGDTQYF. In nucleotides, the CDR3 is TGTGCCAGCAGCTTGGGCGGAGGGACTAGCGGGGGGGATACGCAGTATTTT.

This clonotype has a handful of counts. The chain uses TRBV7-9 and TRBJ1-1, with D possibly TRBD1 on 5 matching bases. The CDR3 runs 12 residues. With 4 bases removed from V and 6 bases from J, the gap between germline ends came to 9 bases. Germline V lookup: CDR1 SEHNR, CDR2 FQNEAQ (reference sequence). The CDR3 nucleotides are TGTGCCAGCAGCTCCCGGGGCCCTGAAGCTTTCTTT. Translated: CASSSRGPEAFF. Filled out from reference TRBV7-9 and TRBJ1-1, the complete variable domain reads DTGVSQNPRHKITKRGQNVTFRCDPISEHNRLYWYRQTLGQGPEFLTYFQNEAQLEKSRLLSDRFSAERPKGSFSTLEIQRTEQGDSAMYLCASSSRGPEAFFGQGTRLTVV.

To note about this clonotype: This may be a read error: a much more frequent sequence differs by one nucleotide. This chain links TRBV2 with TRBJ1-2; D unresolved. Germline assignment: CDR1 SNHLY and CDR2 FYNNEI. The CDR3 runs to 11 residues. The CDR3: CASSEVYGYTF. The CDR3 region has the DNA TGTGCCAGCAGCGAAGTCTATGGCTACACCTTC. The full variable domain, its missing parts supplied by reference TRBV2 and TRBJ1-2, is EPEVTQTPSHQVTQMGQEVILRCVPISNHLYFYWYRQILGQKVEFLVSFYNNEISEKSEIFDDQFSVERPDGSNFTLKIRSTKLEDSAMYFCASSEVYGYTFGSGTRLTVV.

The chain couples TRBV20-1 to TRBJ2-3, with 10 bases lining up with TRBD2. The CDR3 extends over 15 amino acids. V dropped 8 bases and J dropped 1; count of bases not matched to a gene: 9. Germline-derived CDR1 and CDR2 are DFQATT and SNEGSKA (reference sequence). The CDR3 coding sequence is TGCAGTACTCCCAGCGGGGGGGCCGGCACAGATACGCAGTATTTT. Amino acid sequence: CSTPSGGAGTDTQYF.

This clonotype was observed many times. The rearrangement uses TRBV7-2 and TRBJ2-4; D call uncertain. The V and J ends lost 2 bases and 0 bases respectively, with 5 bases between them. CDR1 is SGHTA, CDR2 FQGNSA, per germline. CDR3 length: 14 amino acids. This CDR3 is CASSLRTAKNIQYF. The CDR3 DNA follows: TGTGCCAGCAGCTTACGAACAGCCAAAAACATTCAGTACTTC.

The sample holds many counts of this clonotype. The chain has TRBV7-2 and TRBJ2-1; either TRBD1 or TRBD2 may fit D (6 bases each). In germline, CDR1 is SGHTA, CDR2 FQGNSA. V was pared by 0 bases and J by 1 base, with 10 bases between. This CDR3 has 16 amino acids. The CDR3 region is CASSLAGGPSYNEQFF. The CDR3 coding sequence is TGTGCCAGCAGCTTAGCGGGGGGCCCTTCCTACAATGAGCAGTTCTTC.

This clonotype was picked up many times. This chain joins TRBV7-2 and TRBJ1-5, with 7 bases matching TRBD1. The CDR3 has 15 amino acids. V lost 5 bases to trimming and J lost 5 bases; unmatched junction nucleotides: 9. Germline V CDR1 and CDR2: SGHTA, FQGNSA. Here the CDR3 reads CASSPSTGFDQPQHF. For the CDR3, the DNA is TGTGCCAGCAGCCCCTCGACAGGGTTCGATCAGCCCCAGCATTTT.

The V gene is TRBV27, the J gene TRBJ2-7, with 9 bases identical to TRBD1. The CDR3 contains 12 residues. Germline V gives CDR1 MNHEY, CDR2 SMNVEV (reference sequence). V gave up 8 bases and J gave up 6 bases; unmatched junction bases: 5. CDR3 loop: CASRQGGSEQYF. CDR3 coding DNA: TGTGCCAGCCGACAGGGGGGCAGCGAGCAGTACTTC.

This sequence joins TRBV5-6 and TRBJ2-3; D remains unclear. The CDR3 is made up of 14 amino acids. Germline CDR1 and CDR2: SGHDT and YYEEEE. V dropped 0 bases and J dropped 4 bases, with 9 bases sitting between them. The CDR3 coding sequence is TGTGCCAGCAGCTTGGGGATAAGGTCAGATACGCAGTATTTT. This encodes CASSLGIRSDTQYF.

Only a few counts were recorded for this clonotype. V and J are TRBV28 and TRBJ2-3; 16 bases map to TRBD2. In germline, CDR1 is MDHEN, CDR2 SYDVKM. This CDR3 region has 16 residues. Trimming at V came to 7 bases and at J to 5 bases, leaving 6 bases not matched to a gene. The CDR3 sequence is CASNKGLAGGIDTQYF. The CDR3 nucleotides are TGTGCCAGCAATAAGGGACTAGCGGGGGGGATAGATACGCAGTATTTT.

The CDR3 DNA is TGTGCCAGCAGTTCCAGGACAGGGAGGGTGAACACTGAAGCTTTCTTT. Its translation is CASSSRTGRVNTEAFF. The chain has TRBV27 and TRBJ1-1; 8 bases line up with TRBD1. This CDR3 is 16 amino acids long. CDR1 is MNHEY, CDR2 SMNVEV, per germline (reference sequence). J gave up 0 bases and V 4 bases, and 7 bases lay outside the gene matches.

This clonotype was picked up many times. The J gene is TRBJ2-3, the V gene TRBV7-2; D unclear. Germline V lookup: CDR1 SGHTA, CDR2 FQGNSA. The CDR3 sequence is 14 residues long. Trimming cost V 0 bases and J 4 bases, with 8 bases left between them. DNA for the CDR3: TGTGCCAGCAGCTTAGCCGACGATCCAGATACGCAGTATTTT. Translation gives CASSLADDPDTQYF.

The V call is TRBV7-9, the J call TRBJ2-2; D unresolved. The CDR3 is 13 amino acids. Germline CDR1 SEHNR, CDR2 FQNEAQ (reference sequence). Deletions cut 1 base from V and 6 bases from J, with 6 bases between. Written as DNA, the CDR3 is TGTGCCAGCAGCTTAGGTCGGTCCGGGGAGCTGTTTTTT. It encodes CASSLGRSGELFF.

CDR3 in amino acids: CASSQGVGDEQFF. The CDR3 DNA sequence: TGCGCCAGCAGCCAAGGGGTAGGAGATGAGCAGTTCTTC. The chain recombines TRBV4-3 with TRBJ2-1; D uncertain. Trimming took 1 base from V and 8 from J, leaving 9 bases between them. The CDR3 loop spans 13 amino acids. CDR1 and CDR2 (germline): LGHNA, YSLEER.

This clonotype occurred many times. The chain couples TRBV7-2 to TRBJ1-2; the D is unclear. V was shortened by 5 bases and J by 3 bases, with 13 bases between the two germline ends. This CDR3 is 14 amino acids long. The germline V gene encodes CDR1 SGHTA and CDR2 FQGNSA. CDR3 amino acids: CASSPGPLDYGYTF. In nucleotides, the CDR3 is TGTGCCAGCAGCCCCGGGCCCCTTGACTATGGCTACACCTTC.

This clonotype was picked up a small number of times. J is TRBJ2-3 and V is TRBV19; tentatively, D is TRBD1 or TRBD2 (5 bases each). Germline V gene sequence: CDR1 LNHDA, CDR2 SQIVND (reference sequence). This CDR3 spans 13 amino acids. Trimming stripped 3 bases from V and 4 bases from J, with 8 bases between. This CDR3 reads CASSMGPADTQYF. CDR3 nucleotides: TGTGCCAGTAGTATGGGACCCGCAGATACGCAGTATTTT.

This clonotype was counted ten times or more. The V and J genes are TRBV19 and TRBJ1-3; D is undetermined. The CDR3 is 13 residues long. V was shortened by 9 bases and J by 0 bases, with 9 bases between the two germline ends. CDR1 and CDR2 (germline): LNHDA, SQIVND (reference sequence). CDR3 sequence (DNA): TGTGCCAGCCGTGCGGCCTCTGGAAACACCATATATTTT. It is translated as CASRAASGNTIYF.

This chain connects TRBV27 to TRBJ2-1; tentative D call: TRBD2 (5 bases). This CDR3 is built from 15 residues. Germline V gene sequence: CDR1 MNHEY, CDR2 SMNVEV (reference sequence). V gave up 7 bases and J gave up 0 bases, with 13 bases separating them. The CDR3 DNA sequence: TGTGCCAGCACCCTGCGGGTGGACTCCTACAATGAGCAGTTCTTC. This codes for CASTLRVDSYNEQFF.

The V gene is TRBV6-2 or TRBV6-3, the J gene TRBJ1-5; no definite D call. The CDR3 runs to 14 residues. Germline CDR1 MNHEY, CDR2 SVGEGT. The V gene lost 4 bases and the J gene lost 3 bases, with 10 bases spanning the gap. CDR3 nucleotides: TGTGCCAGCAGTTTCGGTAGGGCCAATCAGCCCCAGCATTTT. Translated, it gives CASSFGRANQPQHF.

V is TRBV5-1 and J is TRBJ1-2; maybe TRBD1 (6 bases). The CDR3 is 15 amino acids. Germline V CDR1 and CDR2: SGHRS, YFSETQ. The V and J ends lost 4 bases and 2 bases respectively, with 15 bases between them. CDR3 region: CASSRDGGTNYGYTF. The CDR3 nucleotides read TGCGCCAGCAGCAGGGATGGGGGCACAAACTATGGCTACACCTTC.

This clonotype has a single count. Being one base from a much bigger clone, this may be a read error. This rearrangement joins TRBV7-2 to TRBJ2-7; 8 nucleotides line up with TRBD2. Unmatched junction bases numbered 10, after V lost 1 base and J lost 5 bases. The CDR3 loop spans 16 amino acids. Germline V CDR1 and CDR2: SGHTA, FQGNSA. CDR3 nucleotides: TGTGCCAGCAGCTTAGTTAGCGGGACTCGTCCCAACGAGCAGTACTTC. Amino acid sequence: CASSLVSGTRPNEQYF.

This chain uses TRBV3-1 with TRBJ1-4; 8 bases align to TRBD1. Germline-derived CDR1 and CDR2 are LGHDT and YNNKEL (reference sequence). The CDR3 sequence is 13 residues long. V shed 8 bases and J 6 bases; nucleotides not matched to a gene: 5. CDR3 residues: CASSGGDHEKLFF. CDR3 sequence (DNA): TGTGCCAGCTCAGGGGGCGATCATGAAAAACTGTTTTTT.

The sample holds a few counts of this clonotype. V is TRBV7-9 and J is TRBJ2-5, with D hard to call. This CDR3 comprises 13 residues. Looked up from germline, CDR1 is SEHNR and CDR2 is FQNEAQ (reference sequence). The V end lost 5 bases, the J end lost 2 bases, and 9 bases lay between the germline ends. In nucleotides, the CDR3 is TGTGCCAGCAGCCCAACCCAACAAGAGACCCAGTACTTC. This translates into CASSPTQQETQYF.

The chain couples TRBV5-4 to TRBJ2-1, with 8 nucleotides matching TRBD1. Germline V gene lookup returns CDR1 SGHNT and CDR2 YYREEE (reference sequence). The trim removed 4 bases at V and 8 bases at J, leaving 11 bases unmatched. The CDR3 runs 15 residues. CDR3 sequence: CASSPRAGGFDEQFF. The CDR3 DNA reads as TGTGCCAGCAGCCCGAGGGCAGGGGGCTTTGATGAGCAGTTCTTC.